This T cell receptor beta chain was captured by sequencing in a study of response to subunit inactivated influenza vaccine. Concerning this clonotype: The antigen is not known.

Germline V gene data show CDR1 as SGDLS and CDR2 as YYNGEE. J gave up 2 bases and V 1 base, and 6 bases lay outside the gene matches. The CDR3 is made up of 16 amino acids. From the RT-PCR reads, TCRdb called clonotypes with MiXCR, one entry per CDR3 protein. This table has about 500,000 distinct CDR3 sequences, 16% appearing once. Notes on the study in general: The authors put forward the suggestion that each seasonal influenza vaccination may bring in only a limited number of new T cells.

This rearrangement joins TRBV9 to TRBJ2-1; 7 bases align to TRBD2. The sequences come from CD4+ T cells sorted from PBMCs, collected less than 30 months after vaccination. This receptor was identified in a man aged 50 to 69 who received an inactivated influenza vaccine. CDR3 in DNA: TGTGCCAGCAGCGTATCGGCGGGGGTGGCCTACAATGAGCAGTTCTTC. Protein sequence: CASSVSAGVAYNEQFF.